These 31 T cell receptor beta chains originate from one sample sequenced in a study of cytomegalovirus exposure and HLA in healthy donors. Vbeta (60) and Jbeta (13) primers were used in the PCR. This table comes from immunoSEQ multiplex PCR, and its TCRdb copy is limited to in-frame clones, with some not included. This table holds some 160,000 clones, around 73% found once. The material sequenced was PBMCs. The receptor source for this set is a male donor in good health and CMV-seronegative.

V and J are TRBV9 and TRBJ2-7, with 7 positions matching TRBD2. The CDR3 loop spans 14 amino acids. J gave up 6 bases and V 0 bases, and 6 bases lay outside the gene matches. Germline V gene data show CDR1 as SGDLS and CDR2 as YYNGEE. In DNA, the CDR3 is TGTGCCAGCAGCGTAGGGGGGGGAAACCCCGAGCAGTACTTC. It codes for CASSVGGGNPEQYF.

This chain uses TRBV5-1 with TRBJ2-1, with 10 bases lining up with TRBD2. The V gene's germline CDR1 is SGHRS and CDR2 YFSETQ. Trimming at V came to 3 bases and at J to 6 bases, leaving 6 bases not matched to a gene. The CDR3 sequence is 15 residues long. For the CDR3, the DNA is TGCGCCAGCAGCTCGGAACTAGCGGGGATCAATGAGCAGTTCTTC. Translated, it gives CASSSELAGINEQFF.

DNA of the CDR3: TGTGCCAGCTCACCTAAGTCTAGCGGGAGATCCGGGGAGCTGTTTTTT. Translating it yields CASSPKSSGRSGELFF. The chain links TRBV18 to TRBJ2-2; 10 bases fit TRBD2. Trimming took 3 bases from V and 6 from J; bases not matched to a gene: 7. This CDR3 comprises 16 residues. CDR1 and CDR2 (germline): KGHSH, LQKENI. The variable domain in full, with the rest retrieved from reference TRBV18 and TRBJ2-2, is NAGVMQNPRHLVRRRGQEARLRCSPMKGHSHVYWYRQLPEEGLKFMVYLQKENIIDESGMPKERFSAEFPKEGPSILRIQQVVRGDSAAYFCASSPKSSGRSGELFFGEGSRLTVL.

The chain joins TRBV4-3 to TRBJ1-2; D is unclear. Trimming cost V 0 bases and J 8 bases, with 13 bases left between them. Germline CDR1 and CDR2: LGHNA and YSLEER. The CDR3 loop spans 14 amino acids. Here the CDR3 DNA reads TGCGCCAGCAGCCAAGAATCGAAGGAGGCGGGCTACACCTTC. The encoded protein is CASSQESKEAGYTF.

In regard to this clone: The junction and the germline gene differ at one end; a read error may be behind it. This sequence joins TRBV7-9 and TRBJ1-2, with TRBD1 identical over 7 bases. The germline V gene has CDR1 SEHNR and CDR2 FQNEAQ (reference sequence). This CDR3 region has 14 residues. The CDR3 protein is CSSSGQDVRDGYTF. In nucleotides, the CDR3 is TGTTCCAGCAGCGGACAGGATGTCCGGGATGGCTACACCTTC.

This chain joins TRBV19 and TRBJ2-2; 9 nucleotides align to TRBD1. CDR1 is LNHDA, CDR2 SQIVND, per germline (reference sequence). This CDR3 is 16 amino acids long. Trimming cost V 10 bases and J 1 base; bases outside gene matches: 10. CDR3 coding DNA: TGTGCCACCGGGACAGGGTCTCGGGTGAACACCGGGGAGCTGTTTTTT. Translated, it gives CATGTGSRVNTGELFF.

V is TRBV18 and J is TRBJ2-3, with 8 nucleotides matching TRBD2. Germline values: CDR1 KGHSH, CDR2 LQKENI. The CDR3 sequence is 15 residues long. Unmatched junction bases numbered 4, after V lost 5 bases and J lost 0 bases. The DNA for the CDR3 is TGTGCCAGCTCATTCAGCGGGGGAAGCACAGATACGCAGTATTTT. This encodes CASSFSGGSTDTQYF.

This chain connects TRBV4-3 to TRBJ2-2, with 9 bases fitting TRBD1. Germline V lookup: CDR1 LGHNA, CDR2 YSLEER. V dropped 4 bases and J dropped 3; count of bases not matched to a gene: 3. The CDR3 has 15 residues. The CDR3 is CASSPTGGHTGELFF. As DNA, the CDR3 is TGCGCCAGCAGCCCCACAGGGGGCCACACCGGGGAGCTGTTTTTT.

The gene calls are TRBV30 and TRBJ1-6; 7 bases map to TRBD1. After removal of 2 bases from V and 10 bases from J, the junction contained 8 bases not matched to a gene. The CDR3 runs 14 residues. Germline CDR1 is GTSNPN and CDR2 is SVGIG (reference sequence). The CDR3 sequence is CAWSHTGARSPLHF. CDR3 in DNA: TGTGCCTGGAGTCATACAGGGGCCCGCTCACCCCTCCACTTT.

The chain recombines TRBV5-8 with TRBJ2-4, with D unclear. This CDR3 is 15 amino acids long. Germline V gene sequence: CDR1 SGHTS, CDR2 YDEGEE. V gave up 1 base and J gave up 0 bases, with 8 bases separating them. The CDR3: CASSLLELAKNIQYF. DNA of the CDR3: TGTGCCAGCAGCTTGTTGGAGCTAGCCAAAAACATTCAGTACTTC.

This rearrangement joins TRBV21-1 to TRBJ2-1; the table's D call, TRBD1, has no DNA check behind it. TRBV21-1 represents a pseudogene. This CDR3 is built from 10 residues. In DNA form, the CDR3 reads TGTGCCAGGACACATTCCAAGCAGTTCTTC. Amino acids: CARTHSKQFF.

CDR3 coding DNA: TGTGCCAGCAGCCCAGCGACAGGGCGGACTGAAGCTTTCTTT. Encoded protein: CASSPATGRTEAFF. This chain links TRBV7-9 with TRBJ1-1, with TRBD1 matching 7 bases. Germline CDR1 SEHNR, CDR2 FQNEAQ (reference sequence). J gave up 5 bases and V 5 bases, and 8 bases lay outside the gene matches. CDR3 size: 14 residues.

This clone was counted between two and nine times. V is TRBV29-1 and J is TRBJ2-5; weak D call: TRBD2 (5 bases). The CDR3 loop spans 12 amino acids. The germline V and J ends were trimmed by 1 base and 4 bases, with 7 bases remaining between them. Looked up from germline, CDR1 is SQVTM and CDR2 is ANQGSEA. CDR3 residues: CSVEVAGETQYF. CDR3 DNA: TGCAGCGTTGAAGTGGCGGGAGAGACCCAGTACTTC.

This chain connects TRBV27 to TRBJ2-7, with D unresolved. In germline, CDR1 is MNHEY, CDR2 SMNVEV (reference sequence). Trimming shortened V by 2 bases and J by 4 bases, and 15 bases separated the two germline ends. The CDR3 is 15 residues long. In DNA form, the CDR3 reads TGTGCCAGCAGTTTACATGACATGGGCAGATACGAGCAGTACTTC. Protein product: CASSLHDMGRYEQYF.

The chain recombines TRBV28 with TRBJ2-1; a possible D gene is TRBD1 (6 bases). In germline, CDR1 is MDHEN, CDR2 SYDVKM. V was trimmed by 4 bases and J by 0 bases, leaving 13 bases between them. The CDR3 extends over 16 amino acids. CDR3 sequence: CASSSMTGSSYNEQFF. In nucleotides, the CDR3 is TGTGCCAGCAGTTCTATGACAGGAAGCTCCTACAATGAGCAGTTCTTC.

This chain links TRBV25-1 with TRBJ1-2; D is unclear. Germline V gene data show CDR1 as MGHDK and CDR2 as SYGVNS. V dropped 3 bases and J dropped 2 bases, with 7 bases sitting between them. This CDR3 contains 13 residues. The CDR3 loop is CASSDVGNYGYTF. The DNA of the CDR3 is TGTGCCAGCAGTGACGTCGGGAACTATGGCTACACCTTC.

Written as DNA, the CDR3 is TGTGCCAGTAACACCCGGGACAGTAACTATGGCTACACCTTC. Protein: CASNTRDSNYGYTF. This rearrangement joins TRBV19 to TRBJ1-2; 7 nucleotides align to TRBD1. The V gene end was trimmed by 7 bases and the J gene end by 1 base; junction bases not matched to a gene: 6. The CDR3 has 14 amino acids. The V gene's germline CDR1 is LNHDA and CDR2 SQIVND (reference sequence).

In its sample, this clone was seen a few times. This rearrangement joins TRBV7-2 to TRBJ1-4; D uncertain. V dropped 0 bases and J dropped 5 bases, with 10 bases sitting between them. Germline values: CDR1 SGHTA, CDR2 FQGNSA. There are 15 residues in the CDR3. The CDR3 is CASSLAAGSNEKLFF. CDR3 in DNA: TGTGCCAGCAGCTTAGCCGCGGGGTCAAATGAAAAACTGTTTTTT.

The chain carries TRBV30 and TRBJ1-1; the D gene is possibly TRBD1 (5 bases). Germline CDR1 reads GTSNPN; CDR2 reads SVGIG (reference sequence). CDR3 length: 15 residues. V was clipped by 4 bases and J by 1 base, with 16 bases between them. The CDR3 loop reads CAWTLPGKANTEAFF. CDR3 coding DNA: TGTGCCTGGACCCTCCCAGGGAAGGCGAACACTGAAGCTTTCTTT.

The chain has TRBV19 and TRBJ1-5; perhaps TRBD1 as D (5 bases). The germline V gene has CDR1 LNHDA and CDR2 SQIVND (reference sequence). The CDR3 covers 13 residues. V shed 1 base and J shed 7 bases, with 8 bases lying between them. The CDR3 DNA is TGTGCCAGTAGTATAGGGGCAGGGCAGCCCCAGCATTTT. Translated, it gives CASSIGAGQPQHF.

This chain joins TRBV7-9 and TRBJ1-2, with D unclear. V shed 1 base and J shed 8 bases, with 11 bases lying between them. This CDR3 comprises 13 residues. The germline V gene has CDR1 SEHNR and CDR2 FQNEAQ (reference sequence). The CDR3 here is CASSLVRTRGYTF. CDR3 nucleotide sequence: TGTGCCAGCAGCTTAGTACGGACTAGAGGCTACACCTTC.

The rearrangement links TRBV5-4 to TRBJ2-5, with 12 nucleotides matching TRBD2. CDR1 is SGHNT and CDR2 is YYREEE in the germline V gene (reference sequence). The CDR3 is 15 amino acids. The J segment lost 4 bases and the V segment lost 4 bases, leaving 5 bases of the junction unmatched. CDR3 region: CASSPPGLAGETQYF. As DNA, the CDR3 is TGTGCCAGCAGCCCGCCGGGACTAGCGGGAGAGACCCAGTACTTC.

The chain has TRBV11-2 and TRBJ2-6, with TRBD1 matching over 10 bases. The CDR3 consists of 17 residues. V was pared by 7 bases and J by 0 bases, with 6 bases of the junction left unmatched. CDR1 is SGHAT, CDR2 FQNNGV, per germline. For the CDR3, the DNA is TGTGCCAGCATCGGGACAGGGGCCCTCTCTGGGGCCAACGTCCTGACTTTC. This codes for CASIGTGALSGANVLTF. Filled out from reference TRBV11-2 and TRBJ2-6, the complete variable domain reads EAGVAQSPRYKIIEKRQSVAFWCNPISGHATLYWYQQILGQGPKLLIQFQNNGVVDDSQLPKDRFSAERLKGVDSTLKIQPAKLEDSAVYLCASIGTGALSGANVLTFGAGSRLTVL.

This clone appeared a single time. The chain joins TRBV4-1 to TRBJ2-3; D is unclear. The CDR3 length is 15 residues. Trimming took off 1 base at V and 2 bases at J, with 10 bases between the two ends. Germline-derived CDR1 and CDR2 are MGHRA and YSYEKL. The CDR3 is CASSQGLRLTDTQYF. CDR3 in DNA: TGCGCCAGCAGCCAAGGACTCCGCCTCACAGATACGCAGTATTTT.

This sequence joins TRBV6-1 and TRBJ1-2; 7 bases map to TRBD1. Losses at the gene ends were 6 bases for V and 7 bases for J; bases not matched to a gene: 11. Germline V gene data show CDR1 as MNHNS and CDR2 as SASEGT. The CDR3 loop spans 14 amino acids. The CDR3 region has the DNA TGTGCCAGCAGCTCCGCTGACAGGGTCTCTGGCTACACCTTC. Translation gives CASSSADRVSGYTF.

V gene TRBV19 combines with J gene TRBJ2-7; 7 bases align to TRBD1. CDR3 length equals 15 residues. Germline loops: CDR1 LNHDA, CDR2 SQIVND (reference sequence). Unmatched junction bases numbered 9, after V lost 2 bases and J lost 5 bases. This CDR3 is CASSILGGRGHEQYF. CDR3 DNA: TGTGCCAGTAGTATATTAGGGGGCAGGGGCCACGAGCAGTACTTC. The full variable domain, in which reference TRBV19 and TRBJ2-7 provide the parts outside the CDR3, is DGGITQSPKYLFRKEGQNVTLSCEQNLNHDAMYWYRQDPGQGLRLIYYSQIVNDFQKGDIAEGYSVSREKKESFPLTVTSAQKNPTAFYLCASSILGGRGHEQYFGPGTRLTVT.

CDR3 sequence (DNA): TGCGCCAGCACCGCCGGGACAGGGGGCGGTACTGAAGCTTTCTTT. Protein sequence: CASTAGTGGGTEAFF. V usage is TRBV5-1 and J usage is TRBJ1-1; 12 bases align to TRBD1. CDR1 and CDR2 from the germline V gene are SGHRS and YFSETQ. With 6 bases clipped from V and 5 bases from J, the junction kept 8 bases outside the gene matches. The CDR3 is made up of 15 amino acids.

This clone came up a few times. This chain uses TRBV11-3 with TRBJ1-1; perhaps TRBD1 as D (5 bases). V lost 3 bases to trimming and J lost 3 bases, with 8 bases between them. There are 13 residues in the CDR3. Germline lookup yields CDR1 SGHNT and CDR2 YENEEA. The CDR3 loop reads CASSFGGDTEAFF. The CDR3 region has the DNA TGTGCCAGCAGCTTTGGAGGGGACACTGAAGCTTTCTTT.

This clone has more than one count but fewer than ten. V and J are TRBV5-1 and TRBJ2-2; a possible D gene is TRBD1 (5 bases). V lost 4 bases, J lost 0 bases, and 13 bases lay in between. Germline V gives CDR1 SGHRS, CDR2 YFSETQ. This CDR3 is 16 amino acids long. The DNA of the CDR3 is TGCGCCAGCAGCCCCCGGACAACGCCGAACACCGGGGAGCTGTTTTTT. This translates into CASSPRTTPNTGELFF.

This clone was observed a few times. This chain links TRBV5-1 with TRBJ2-7, with 9 nucleotides matching TRBD1. Germline V lookup: CDR1 SGHRS, CDR2 YFSETQ. Losses at the gene ends were 1 base for V and 4 bases for J; bases not matched to a gene: 3. The CDR3 runs 14 residues. The CDR3 spells CASSLRQGGYEQYF. CDR3 coding DNA: TGCGCCAGCAGCTTGAGACAGGGGGGGTACGAGCAGTACTTC.

About this clone itself: Relative to the germline gene, one junction end is altered; a read error may explain this. The chain joins TRBV4-1 to TRBJ1-2, with 8 nucleotides matching TRBD1. This CDR3 has 18 amino acids. Per the germline V gene, CDR1 is MGHRA and CDR2 is YSYEKL. The CDR3 DNA reads as TGCGCCAGCAGCCAGGAGACAGGGGACTCATATCCTAACTATGTCTACACCTTC. Translating it yields CASSQETGDSYPNYVYTF.